Here is one T cell receptor (beta chain) with its context. Antigen unknown. TCRdb keeps only in-frame clones here, not all; method: immunoSEQ multiplex PCR. This table holds some 130,000 clones, around nine tenths found once. The sample originates from a study of PD-1 blockade in mismatch repair-deficient tumors. Points from the study as a whole: Tumor-resident clones, often undetectable pretreatment in blood, expanded then contracted after pembrolizumab.

Germline CDR1 reads KGHSH; CDR2 reads LQKENI. The CDR3 runs 15 residues. V was trimmed by 1 base and J by 6 bases, leaving 13 bases between them. TCRs were sequenced from a few patients responding to pembrolizumab. The sequence came from an adult with mismatch repair-deficient cancer. The specimen comprised peripheral blood, sampled 70 to 73 weeks after starting pembrolizumab. The chain uses TRBV18 and TRBJ2-1, with D possibly being TRBD1 (5 bases). Written as DNA, the CDR3 is TGTGCCAGCTCACCACTACCAGGGTTCACCAATGAGCAGTTCTTC. Residues: CASSPLPGFTNEQFF.